This TCR beta chain was sequenced in a study of OX40 agonist ivuxolimab in advanced cancers. Across the whole study: There were three patients with partial responses, one having hepatocellular carcinoma and two cutaneous melanoma.

The ends were cut back, 0 bases at V and 2 bases at J, with 10 bases in the middle. Germline V lookup: CDR1 SGHNT, CDR2 YENEEA. The CDR3 totals 16 residues. The study, taken as a whole, reports: The study observed clonal expansion of CD4+ and CD8+ blood T cells by week 6 at 0.1 to 3.0 mg/kg. On average, CD8+ T cells had more expanded clones than CD4+. Expanded peripheral T cell antigen specificity was not determined.

Profiling relied on immunoSEQ multiplex PCR, and the TCRdb table lists in-frame clones only, not all of them. The sample includes some 66,000 clones, over 75% of them seen just once. Details on this clone: Its antigen is undetermined.

The input for sequencing was CD4+ or CD8+ T cells sorted from blood, taken in a trial of the OX40 agonist ivuxolimab. This clonotype was sampled from an adult with an advanced solid tumor such as melanoma, head and neck, liver or kidney cancer. The chain has TRBV11-3 and TRBJ2-2; a weak D match, TRBD1 (5 bases). CDR3 coding DNA: TGTGCCAGCAGCTTAGAGCGGCAGGGAAACACCGGGGAGCTGTTTTTT. Protein product: CASSLERQGNTGELFF.